This TCR beta chain was sequenced during a study of shared T cell receptors in the human thymus. The trim removed 4 bases at V and 1 base at J, leaving 9 bases unmatched. The CDR3 runs to 15 residues. Looked up from germline, CDR1 is SQVTM and CDR2 is ANQGSEA. Clones were sequenced by immunoSEQ multiplex PCR, and TCRdb holds only the in-frame ones, with some missing. The sample has 600,000 or so clones, around 87% seen once. Separately, the same data were catalogued under a study of human thymus T cells.

The chain combines TRBV29-1 with TRBJ1-2, with 7 bases that match TRBD1. The clonotype originates from a boy less than two years old with a congenital heart defect. Sequenced input: thymocytes. Here the CDR3 DNA reads TGCAGCGTTGGGACAGGCGAGATTCGTAACTATGGCTACACCTTC. Protein sequence: CSVGTGEIRNYGYTF.